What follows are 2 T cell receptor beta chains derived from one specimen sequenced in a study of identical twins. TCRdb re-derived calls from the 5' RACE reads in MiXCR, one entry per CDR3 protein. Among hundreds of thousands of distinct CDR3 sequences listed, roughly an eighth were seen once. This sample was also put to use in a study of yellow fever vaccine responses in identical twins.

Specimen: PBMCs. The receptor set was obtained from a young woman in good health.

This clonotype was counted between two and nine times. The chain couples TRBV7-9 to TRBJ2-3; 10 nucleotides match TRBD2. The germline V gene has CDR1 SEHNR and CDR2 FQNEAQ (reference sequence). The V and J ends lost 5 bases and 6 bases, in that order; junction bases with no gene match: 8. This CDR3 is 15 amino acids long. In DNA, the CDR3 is TGTGCCAGCAGCCCCGGACTAGCGGTTCGTGATACGCAGTATTTT. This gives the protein CASSPGLAVRDTQYF.

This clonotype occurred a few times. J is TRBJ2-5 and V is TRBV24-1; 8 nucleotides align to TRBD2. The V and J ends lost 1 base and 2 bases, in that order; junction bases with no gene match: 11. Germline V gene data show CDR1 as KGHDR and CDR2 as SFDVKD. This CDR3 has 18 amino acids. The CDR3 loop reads CATSDLSGHRGGQETQYF. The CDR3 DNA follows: TGTGCCACCAGTGATTTATCTGGCCACCGGGGGGGTCAAGAGACCCAGTACTTC.